This TCR beta chain was observed in a study of CD8 T cells in Susac syndrome. TCR beta was sequenced from blood CD8+ and CD4+ T cells. The patients serving as multiple sclerosis controls were treatment-naive. They had stable or active relapsing-remitting disease and fulfilled revised McDonald criteria. The TEMRA cells underwent FACS enrichment, while the CD8+ and CD4+ T cells underwent negative isolation. With random hexamers, reverse transcription was performed on about 0.5 to 1 ug of RNA. immunoSEQ multiplex PCR amplified TCR beta CDR3 across 54 Vbeta, 13 Jbeta. Via MiXCR, TCRdb re-called the immunoSEQ multiplex PCR reads, giving one row per CDR3 protein. The data contain 150,000 to 200,000 distinct CDR3 sequences, roughly 92% of them seen just once; the ten biggest clones take up roughly 0.098%. This clonotype was sampled from a human donor with multiple sclerosis. Sequencing used CD4+ T cells from PBMCs.

CDR3 sequence: CASSAGQGGGEKLFF. The CDR3 coding sequence is TGTGCCAGCAGTGCGGGCCAAGGGGGGGGAGAAAAACTGTTTTTT. The rearrangement links TRBV2 to TRBJ1-4; weak D call: TRBD1 (6 bases). With 4 bases removed from V and 8 bases from J, the gap between germline ends came to 17 bases. The germline CDR1 and CDR2 sequences are SNHLY and FYNNEI. The CDR3 is 15 residues long. The variable domain in full, with the rest retrieved from reference TRBV2 and TRBJ1-4, is EPEVTQTPSHQVTQMGQEVILRCVPISNHLYFYWYRQILGQKVEFLVSFYNNEISEKSEIFDDQFSVERPDGSNFTLKIRSTKLEDSAMYFCASSAGQGGGEKLFFGSGTQLSVL.